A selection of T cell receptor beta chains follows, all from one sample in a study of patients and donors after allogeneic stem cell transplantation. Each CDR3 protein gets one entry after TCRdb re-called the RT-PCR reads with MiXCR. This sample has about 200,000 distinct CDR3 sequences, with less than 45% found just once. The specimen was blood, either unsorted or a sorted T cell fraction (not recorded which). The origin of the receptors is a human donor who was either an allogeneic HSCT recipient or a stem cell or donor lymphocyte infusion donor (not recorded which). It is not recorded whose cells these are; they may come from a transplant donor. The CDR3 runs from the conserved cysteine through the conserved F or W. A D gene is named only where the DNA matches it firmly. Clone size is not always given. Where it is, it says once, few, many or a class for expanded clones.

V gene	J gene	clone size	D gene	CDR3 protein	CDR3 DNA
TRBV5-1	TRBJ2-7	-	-	CASSPRGSSTRYEQYF	TGCGCCAGCAGCCCGAGGGGCAGCTCGACGCGCTACGAGCAGTACTTC
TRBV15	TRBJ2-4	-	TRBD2	CATSITGRDIQYF	TGTGCCACCAGCATCACGGGGAGGGACATTCAGTACTTC
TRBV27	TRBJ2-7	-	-	CASSFFRDTSEQYF	TGTGCCAGCAGTTTTTTCCGGGACACCTCTGAGCAGTACTTC
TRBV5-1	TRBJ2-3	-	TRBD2	CASSQLAGGLTDTQYF	TGCGCCAGCAGCCAACTAGCGGGAGGACTCACAGATACGCAGTATTTT
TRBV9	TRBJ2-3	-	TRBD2	CASSLPSAGGPTDTQYF	TGTGCCAGCAGCCTTCCCTCAGCGGGAGGGCCGACAGATACGCAGTATTTT
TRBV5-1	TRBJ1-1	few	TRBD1	CASSSRGPGGMGDTEAFF	TGCGCCAGCAGCTCTCGTGGCCCAGGGGGCATGGGTGACACTGAAGCTTTCTTT
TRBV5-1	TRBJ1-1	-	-	CASSLDGVGEAFF	TGCGCCAGCAGCTTGGACGGGGTTGGTGAAGCTTTCTTT
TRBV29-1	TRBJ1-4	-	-	CSVPRRISNEKLFF	TGCAGCGTTCCCCGGAGGATTTCTAATGAAAAACTGTTTTTT
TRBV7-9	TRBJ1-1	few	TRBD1	CASSLQTGVEAEAFF	TGTGCCAGCAGCTTGCAAACAGGGGTCGAGGCTGAAGCTTTCTTT
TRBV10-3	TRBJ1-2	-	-	CATTSSPNYGYTF	TGTGCCACCACATCCAGTCCTAACTATGGCTACACCTTC
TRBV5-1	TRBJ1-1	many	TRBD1	CASSLDGQAGTEAFF	TGCGCCAGCAGCCTCGATGGACAGGCTGGGACTGAAGCTTTCTTT
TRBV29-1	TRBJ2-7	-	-	CSGLGRDSYEQYF	TGCAGCGGACTCGGACGGGACTCCTACGAGCAGTACTTC
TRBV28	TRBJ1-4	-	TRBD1	CASSLWGTGNEKLFF	TGTGCCAGCAGTTTATGGGGGACAGGGAATGAAAAACTGTTTTTT
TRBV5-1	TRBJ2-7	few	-	CASSFAATYEQYF	TGCGCCAGCAGCTTTGCAGCCACCTACGAGCAGTACTTC
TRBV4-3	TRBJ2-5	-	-	CASSQDRRLDETQYF	TGCGCCAGCAGCCAAGATCGGAGACTAGATGAGACCCAGTACTTC
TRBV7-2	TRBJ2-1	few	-	CASSLGVGSYNEQFF	TGTGCCAGCAGCTTGGGGGTGGGGTCCTACAATGAGCAGTTCTTC
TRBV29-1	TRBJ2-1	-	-	CSVESPPDTQQFF	TGCAGCGTTGAATCCCCCCCGGATACGCAGCAGTTCTTC
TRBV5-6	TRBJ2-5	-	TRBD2	CASSTGAGVGETQYF	TGTGCCAGCAGCACCGGAGCGGGAGTCGGGGAGACCCAGTACTTC
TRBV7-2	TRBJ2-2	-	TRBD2	CATSATSRNTGELFF	TGTGCCACCTCTGCGACTAGCAGGAACACCGGGGAGCTGTTTTTT
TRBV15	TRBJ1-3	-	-	CATSRDLGSETGNTIYF	TGTGCCACCAGCAGAGATTTAGGGAGCGAGACTGGAAACACCATATATTTT
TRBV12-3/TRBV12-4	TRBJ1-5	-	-	CASSPAARDQPQHF	TGTGCCAGCAGCCCCGCCGCCAGGGATCAGCCCCAGCATTTT
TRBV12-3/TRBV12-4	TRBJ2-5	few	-	CASSLSQTRRRETQYF	TGTGCCAGCAGTCTCTCCCAGACTAGACGGCGAGAGACCCAGTACTTC
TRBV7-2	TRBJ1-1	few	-	CASSSWGSMNTEAFF	TGTGCCAGCAGCTCCTGGGGGAGTATGAACACTGAAGCTTTCTTT
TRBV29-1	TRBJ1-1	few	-	CSVDGMNTEAFF	TGCAGCGTGGACGGAATGAACACTGAAGCTTTCTTT
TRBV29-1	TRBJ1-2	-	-	CSSLENDYSWGYTF	TGCAGTAGCCTCGAGAACGACTACTCGTGGGGCTACACCTTC
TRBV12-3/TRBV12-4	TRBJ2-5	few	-	CASTSFTGSKTQYF	TGTGCCAGCACCAGTTTTACCGGGTCTAAGACCCAGTACTTC
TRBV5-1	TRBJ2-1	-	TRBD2	CASSLALREGPNEQFF	TGCGCCAGCAGCTTGGCGTTGCGGGAGGGCCCAAATGAGCAGTTCTTC
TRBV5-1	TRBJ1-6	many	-	CASSFAGVDNSPLHF	TGCGCCAGCAGCTTCGCAGGGGTCGATAATTCACCCCTCCACTTT
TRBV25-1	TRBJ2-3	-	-	CASSQDSGTDTQYF	TGTGCCAGCAGTCAGGATAGCGGCACAGATACGCAGTATTTT
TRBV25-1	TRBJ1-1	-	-	CASSEWEKGRTEAFF	TGTGCCAGCAGTGAGTGGGAAAAGGGTCGGACTGAAGCTTTCTTT
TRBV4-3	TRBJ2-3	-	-	CASSQEGQEGSTDTQYF	TGCGCCAGCAGCCAAGAAGGGCAGGAGGGGAGCACAGATACGCAGTATTTT
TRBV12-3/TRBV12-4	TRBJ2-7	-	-	CASSLTVKGREQYF	TGTGCCAGCAGTTTAACGGTAAAGGGACGCGAGCAGTACTTC
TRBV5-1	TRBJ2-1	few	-	CASNRNREYNEQFF	TGCGCCAGCAACCGGAACAGGGAGTACAATGAGCAGTTCTTC
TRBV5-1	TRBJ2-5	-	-	CASSLEGGGETQYF	TGCGCCAGCAGCTTGGAAGGAGGCGGTGAGACCCAGTACTTC
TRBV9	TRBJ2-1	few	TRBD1	CASSADVRGQWNEQFF	TGTGCCAGCAGCGCGGACGTGAGGGGGCAATGGAATGAGCAGTTCTTC
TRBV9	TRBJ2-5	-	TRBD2	CASSGREGQETQYF	TGTGCCAGCAGCGGGAGGGAGGGGCAAGAGACCCAGTACTTC
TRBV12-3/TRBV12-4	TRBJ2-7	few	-	CASSLGLGPYEQYF	TGTGCCAGCAGTTTAGGGCTGGGTCCCTACGAGCAGTACTTC
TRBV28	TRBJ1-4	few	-	CAYRTDEKLFF	TGTGCCTACAGGACGGATGAAAAACTGTTTTTT
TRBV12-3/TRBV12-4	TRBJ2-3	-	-	CASSLAVTSTDTQYF	TGTGCCAGCAGTTTAGCGGTTACTAGCACAGATACGCAGTATTTT
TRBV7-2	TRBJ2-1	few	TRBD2	CASSSSVAGGGGREQFF	TGTGCCAGCAGCTCGTCCGTAGCGGGAGGAGGTGGAAGAGAGCAGTTCTTC
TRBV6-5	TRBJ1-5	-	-	CASSGRGNQPQHF	TGTGCCAGCAGTGGACGGGGGAATCAGCCCCAGCATTTT
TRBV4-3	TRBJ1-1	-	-	CASSQLQMENTEAFF	TGCGCCAGCAGCCAACTACAGATGGAGAACACTGAAGCTTTCTTT
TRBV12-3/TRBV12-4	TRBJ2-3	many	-	CASSWAANTQYF	TGTGCCAGCAGTTGGGCTGCCAATACGCAGTATTTT
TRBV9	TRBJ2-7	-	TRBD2	CASSPGTSGSNPYEQYF	TGTGCCAGCAGCCCAGGGACTAGCGGGAGCAATCCCTACGAGCAGTACTTC
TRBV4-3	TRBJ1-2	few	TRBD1	CASSQPKGQGLGYTF	TGCGCCAGCAGCCAACCAAAGGGACAGGGTCTTGGCTACACCTTC
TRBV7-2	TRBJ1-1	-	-	CASSFPVQNTEAFF	TGTGCCAGCAGCTTTCCAGTCCAAAACACTGAAGCTTTCTTT
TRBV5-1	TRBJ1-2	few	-	CASSLEGASNYGYTF	TGCGCCAGCAGCTTGGAGGGTGCCTCTAACTATGGCTACACCTTC
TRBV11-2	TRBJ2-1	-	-	CASSLNERVAYNEQFF	TGTGCCAGCAGCTTAAACGAGCGCGTCGCCTACAATGAGCAGTTCTTC
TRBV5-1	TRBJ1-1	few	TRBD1	CASSEGADTEAFF	TGCGCCAGCAGTGAGGGGGCGGACACTGAAGCTTTCTTT
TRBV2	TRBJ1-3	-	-	CASQSDSSGNTIYF	TGTGCCAGCCAGTCCGATAGCTCTGGAAACACCATATATTTT
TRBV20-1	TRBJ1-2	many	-	CSARGSPGVHGYTF	TGCAGTGCTAGAGGGTCGCCAGGGGTGCATGGCTACACCTTC
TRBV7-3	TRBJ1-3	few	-	CASSVLHGNTIYF	TGTGCCAGCAGTGTGCTCCATGGAAACACCATATATTTT
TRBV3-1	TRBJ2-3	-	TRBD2	CASSQVGGSGIYTQYF	TGTGCCAGCAGCCAAGTGGGCGGGAGTGGAATATATACGCAGTATTTT
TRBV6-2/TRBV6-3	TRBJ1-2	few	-	CASTLGINYGYTF	TGTGCCAGCACCCTGGGAATTAACTATGGCTACACCTTC
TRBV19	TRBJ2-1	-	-	CASSTSSVSAYNEQFF	TGTGCCAGTAGTACCTCTAGCGTTAGCGCCTACAATGAGCAGTTCTTC
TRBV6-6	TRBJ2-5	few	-	CASSYGGLKSQETQYF	TGTGCCAGCAGTTACGGGGGGCTTAAAAGCCAAGAGACCCAGTACTTC
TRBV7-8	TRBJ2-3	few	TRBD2	CASSLGRFSSGRAPDTQYF	TGTGCCAGCAGCTTAGGGCGTTTCTCTAGCGGGAGGGCCCCAGATACGCAGTATTTT
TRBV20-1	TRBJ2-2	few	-	CSASAGGGLTGELFF	TGCAGTGCTAGCGCAGGGGGAGGGCTCACCGGGGAGCTGTTTTTT
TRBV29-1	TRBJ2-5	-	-	CSVEDPLLQETQYF	TGCAGCGTTGAAGATCCACTTCTCCAAGAGACCCAGTACTTC